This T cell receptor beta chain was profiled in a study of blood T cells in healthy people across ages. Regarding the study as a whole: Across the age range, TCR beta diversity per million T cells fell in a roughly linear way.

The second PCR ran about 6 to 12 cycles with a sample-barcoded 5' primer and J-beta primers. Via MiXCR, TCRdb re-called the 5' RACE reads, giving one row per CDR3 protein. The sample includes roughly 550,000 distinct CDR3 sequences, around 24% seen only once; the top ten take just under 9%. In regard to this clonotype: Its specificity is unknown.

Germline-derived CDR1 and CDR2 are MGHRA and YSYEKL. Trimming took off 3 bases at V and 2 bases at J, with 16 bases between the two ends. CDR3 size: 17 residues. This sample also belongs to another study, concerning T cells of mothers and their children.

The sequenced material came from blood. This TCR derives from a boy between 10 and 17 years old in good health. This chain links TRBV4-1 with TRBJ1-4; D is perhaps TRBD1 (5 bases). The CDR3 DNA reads TGCGCCAGCAGCCAGGGGACGGGAAGCGGGACTAATGAAAAACTGTTTTTT. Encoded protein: CASSQGTGSGTNEKLFF.